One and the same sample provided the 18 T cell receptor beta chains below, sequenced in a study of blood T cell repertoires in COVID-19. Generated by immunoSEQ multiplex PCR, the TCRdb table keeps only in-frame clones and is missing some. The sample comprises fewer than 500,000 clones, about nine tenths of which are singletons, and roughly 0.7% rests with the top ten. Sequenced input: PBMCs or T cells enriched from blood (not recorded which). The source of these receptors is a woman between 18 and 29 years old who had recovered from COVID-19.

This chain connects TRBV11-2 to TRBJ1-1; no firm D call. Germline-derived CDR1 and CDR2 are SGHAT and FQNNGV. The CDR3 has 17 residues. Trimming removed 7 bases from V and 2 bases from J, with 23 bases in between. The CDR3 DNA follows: TGTGCCAGCATCAACGCGGGCCTCGGAGGAGGAAACACTGAAGCTTTCTTT. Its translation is CASINAGLGGGNTEAFF.

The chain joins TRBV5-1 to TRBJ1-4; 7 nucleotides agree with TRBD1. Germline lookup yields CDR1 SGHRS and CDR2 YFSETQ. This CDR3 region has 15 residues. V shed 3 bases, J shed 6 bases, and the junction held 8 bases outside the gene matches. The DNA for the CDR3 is TGCGCCAGCAGCTCTCTACAGGGGCCAGATGAAAAACTGTTTTTT. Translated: CASSSLQGPDEKLFF.

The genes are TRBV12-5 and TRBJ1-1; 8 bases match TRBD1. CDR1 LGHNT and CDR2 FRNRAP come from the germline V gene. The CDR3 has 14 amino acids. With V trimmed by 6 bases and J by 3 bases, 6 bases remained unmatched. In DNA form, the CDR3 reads TGTGCTAGTGGCCGGACAGGGATGGACACTGAAGCTTTCTTT. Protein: CASGRTGMDTEAFF.

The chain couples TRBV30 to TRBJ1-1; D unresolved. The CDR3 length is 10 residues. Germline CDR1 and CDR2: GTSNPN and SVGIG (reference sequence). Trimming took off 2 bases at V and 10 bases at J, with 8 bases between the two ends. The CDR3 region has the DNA TGTGCCTGGAGTTCGGGGAGAGCTTTCTTT. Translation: CAWSSGRAFF.

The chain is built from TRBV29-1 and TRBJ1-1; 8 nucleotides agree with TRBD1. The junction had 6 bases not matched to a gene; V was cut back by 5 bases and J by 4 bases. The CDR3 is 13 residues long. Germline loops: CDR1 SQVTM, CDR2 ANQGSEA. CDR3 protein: CSVRQGRSTEAFF. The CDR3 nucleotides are TGCAGCGTTCGACAGGGGAGGAGCACTGAAGCTTTCTTT.

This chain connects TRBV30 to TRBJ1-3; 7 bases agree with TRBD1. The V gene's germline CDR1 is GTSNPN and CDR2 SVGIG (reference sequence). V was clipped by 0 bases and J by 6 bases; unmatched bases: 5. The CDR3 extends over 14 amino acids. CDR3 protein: CAWSVLQGSNTIYF. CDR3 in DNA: TGTGCCTGGAGTGTCTTACAGGGGTCAAACACCATATATTTT.

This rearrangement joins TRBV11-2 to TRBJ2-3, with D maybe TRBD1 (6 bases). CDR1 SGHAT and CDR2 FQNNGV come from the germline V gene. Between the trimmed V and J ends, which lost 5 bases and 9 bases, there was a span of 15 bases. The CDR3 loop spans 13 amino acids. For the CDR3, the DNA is TGTGCCAGCAGCCCTACAGGGTCCGAAACGCAGTATTTT. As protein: CASSPTGSETQYF.

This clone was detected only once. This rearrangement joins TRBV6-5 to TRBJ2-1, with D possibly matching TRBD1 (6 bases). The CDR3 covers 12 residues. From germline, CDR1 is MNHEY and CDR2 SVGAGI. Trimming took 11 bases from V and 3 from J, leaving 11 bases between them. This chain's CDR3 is CASGQFYNEQFF. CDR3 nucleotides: TGTGCCTCCGGACAGTTCTACAATGAGCAGTTCTTC.

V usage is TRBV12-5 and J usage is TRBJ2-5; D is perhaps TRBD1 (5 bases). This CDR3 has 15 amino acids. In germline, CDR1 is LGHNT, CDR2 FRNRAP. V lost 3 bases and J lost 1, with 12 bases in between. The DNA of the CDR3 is TGTGCTAGTGGTTTAGGGGCAGTAGGCCAAGAGACCCAGTACTTC. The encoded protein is CASGLGAVGQETQYF.

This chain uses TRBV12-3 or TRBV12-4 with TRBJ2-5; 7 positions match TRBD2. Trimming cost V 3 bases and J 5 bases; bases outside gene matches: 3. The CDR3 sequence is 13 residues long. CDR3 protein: CASSFGGKETQYF. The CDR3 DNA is TGTGCCAGCAGTTTCGGGGGGAAGGAGACCCAGTACTTC.

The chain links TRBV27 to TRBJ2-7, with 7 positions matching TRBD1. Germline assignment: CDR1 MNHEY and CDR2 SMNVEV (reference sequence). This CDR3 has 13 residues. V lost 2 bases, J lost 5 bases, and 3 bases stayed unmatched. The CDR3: CASSLNDRDEQYF. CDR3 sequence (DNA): TGTGCCAGCAGTTTAAACGACAGGGACGAGCAGTACTTC.

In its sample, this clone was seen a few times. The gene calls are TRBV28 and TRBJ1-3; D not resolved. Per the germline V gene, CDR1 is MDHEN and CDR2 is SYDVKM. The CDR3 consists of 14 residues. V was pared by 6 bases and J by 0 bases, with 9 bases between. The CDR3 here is CASRLGDSGNTIYF. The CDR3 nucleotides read TGTGCCAGCAGGTTGGGCGACTCTGGAAACACCATATATTTT.

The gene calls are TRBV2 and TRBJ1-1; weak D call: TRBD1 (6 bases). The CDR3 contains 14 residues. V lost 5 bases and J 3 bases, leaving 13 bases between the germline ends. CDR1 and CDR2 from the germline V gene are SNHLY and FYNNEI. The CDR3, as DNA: TGTGCCAGCAGTCAGGACCCAGGGGACACTGAAGCTTTCTTT. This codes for CASSQDPGDTEAFF.

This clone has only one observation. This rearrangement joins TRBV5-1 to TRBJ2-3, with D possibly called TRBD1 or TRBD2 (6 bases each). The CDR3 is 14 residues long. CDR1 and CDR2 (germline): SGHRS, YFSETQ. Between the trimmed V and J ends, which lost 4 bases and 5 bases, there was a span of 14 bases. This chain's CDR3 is CASSLGGPRDTQYF. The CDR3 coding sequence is TGCGCCAGCAGCCTGGGGGGCCCCAGAGATACGCAGTATTTT.

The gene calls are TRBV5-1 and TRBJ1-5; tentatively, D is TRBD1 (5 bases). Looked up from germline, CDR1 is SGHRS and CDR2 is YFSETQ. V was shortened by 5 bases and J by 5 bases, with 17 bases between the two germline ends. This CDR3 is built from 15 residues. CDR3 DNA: TGCGCCAGCAGGCTAGGGGATGTTTTAGATCAGCCCCAGCATTTT. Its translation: CASRLGDVLDQPQHF.

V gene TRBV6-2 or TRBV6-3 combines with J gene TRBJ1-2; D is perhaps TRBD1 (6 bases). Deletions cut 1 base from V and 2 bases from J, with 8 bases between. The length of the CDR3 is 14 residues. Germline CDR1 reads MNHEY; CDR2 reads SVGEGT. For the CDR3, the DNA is TGTGCCAGCAGTTACTACAGGGAAAACTATGGCTACACCTTC. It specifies CASSYYRENYGYTF.

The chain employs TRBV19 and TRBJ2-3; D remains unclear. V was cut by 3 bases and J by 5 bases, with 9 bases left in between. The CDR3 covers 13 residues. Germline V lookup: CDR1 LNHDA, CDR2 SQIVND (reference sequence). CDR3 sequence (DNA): TGTGCCAGTAGTATGCGAGAGAGAGATACGCAGTATTTT. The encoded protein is CASSMRERDTQYF.

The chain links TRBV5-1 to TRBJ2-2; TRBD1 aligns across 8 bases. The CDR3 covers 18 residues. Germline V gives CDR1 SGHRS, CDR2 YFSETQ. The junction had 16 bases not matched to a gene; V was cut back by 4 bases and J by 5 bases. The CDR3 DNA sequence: TGCGCCAGCAGCCACAAGCAACCCGGACAGGGAGGTACCGGGGAGCTGTTTTTT. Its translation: CASSHKQPGQGGTGELFF.